This T cell receptor beta chain was identified during a study of shared clonotypes between healthy human individuals. Overall study results and limits: Among the subsets, naive ones generally showed larger estimated richness than memory ones.

Produced via immunoSEQ multiplex PCR; TCRdb's table is partial and in-frame only. Altogether about 680,000 clones are present, 55% to 85% being singletons, with the ten largest covering around 1.8%. About this clone itself: The antigen is undetermined.

The material sequenced was memory CD4+ T cells sorted from blood. Noted subset: CD45RA-negative fraction. The receptor comes from a woman in her 30s in good health.

The CDR3 DNA reads as TGTGCCAGCAGCGTCACCCTCGGACTAGCGGTCCAAGAGACCCAGTACTTC. Translated, it gives CASSVTLGLAVQETQYF. V gene TRBV28 combines with J gene TRBJ2-5; 10 bases are a match to TRBD2. The CDR3 runs to 17 residues. Germline CDR1 MDHEN, CDR2 SYDVKM. After removal of 6 bases from V and 1 base from J, the junction contained 11 bases not matched to a gene. Together with reference TRBV28 and TRBJ2-5, the CDR3 gives the full variable domain: DVKVTQSSRYLVKRTGEKVFLECVQDMDHENMFWYRQDPGLGLRLIYFSYDVKMKEKGDIPEGYSVSREKKERFSLILESASTNQTSMYLCASSVTLGLAVQETQYFGPGTRLLVL.